This TCR beta chain was obtained from a study of control samples from healthy donors and cancer patients. V shed 6 bases and J 5 bases; nucleotides not matched to a gene: 3. The length of the CDR3 is 12 residues. Sequenced by immunoSEQ multiplex PCR; TCRdb stores in-frame clones only, minus some. The sample records tens of thousands of clones, 90% to 95% being singletons. V and J are TRBV12-3 or TRBV12-4 and TRBJ2-5, with 7 bases matching TRBD2. The sequenced sample was blood. The receptor's source is a young man in good health. CDR3 in amino acids: CASSYGGETQYF. DNA for the CDR3: TGTGCCAGCAGCTACGGGGGGGAGACCCAGTACTTC.